A single sample is the source of the 17 T cell receptor beta chains below, sequenced in a study of T cells in Graves' hyperthyroidism and ophthalmopathy. Amplification yielded TCR beta CDR3 regions, with RNA transcripts as the source. HTBI primers were the set used in a first-round RT-PCR of the TCR CDR3. Using its own MiXCR run on the multiplex PCR reads, TCRdb lists one record per CDR3 protein. Of hundreds of thousands of distinct CDR3 sequences in the sample, roughly a sixth are singletons; the top ten hold around 15%. What was sequenced was blood. The receptors were sampled from a woman between 50 and 59 years old with Graves' hyperthyroidism that later progressed to Graves' ophthalmopathy.

CDR3 nucleotides: TGTGCCAGCTCACCAAATCCGGAGTACGAGCAGTACTTC. Translation gives CASSPNPEYEQYF. The chain has TRBV18 and TRBJ2-7; D gene ambiguous. Trimming cost V 2 bases and J 4 bases, with 9 bases left between them. Germline CDR1 is KGHSH and CDR2 is LQKENI. CDR3 length equals 13 residues.

This clonotype appeared a few times. This rearrangement joins TRBV7-3 to TRBJ1-3, with unresolved D. Trimming cost V 2 bases and J 3 bases, with 8 bases left between them. Germline V gene data show CDR1 as SGHTA and CDR2 as FQGTGA. The CDR3 runs to 14 residues. CDR3: CASSLWVGGNTIYF. For the CDR3, the DNA is TGTGCCAGCAGCTTATGGGTTGGTGGAAACACCATATATTTT.

This clonotype was detected only a few times. The rearrangement links TRBV7-6 to TRBJ1-5; no clear D. The V end was cut by 2 bases, the J end by 3 bases, with 8 bases between. The CDR3 loop spans 14 amino acids. CDR1 SGHVS and CDR2 FNYEAQ come from the germline V gene. The CDR3 bases are TGTGCCAGCAGCTTAAACAGAAACAATCAGCCCCAGCATTTT. It yields the protein CASSLNRNNQPQHF.

This clonotype was seen more than once but under ten times. The rearrangement uses TRBV5-1 and TRBJ2-2; no clear D gene. Trimming shortened V by 0 bases and J by 6 bases, and 12 bases separated the two germline ends. The CDR3 has 15 amino acids. CDR1 SGHRS and CDR2 YFSETQ come from the germline V gene. The CDR3 region is CASSLALGMAGELFF. The DNA of the CDR3 is TGCGCCAGCAGCTTGGCCCTTGGTATGGCCGGGGAGCTGTTTTTT.

The J gene is TRBJ2-3, the V gene TRBV19, with D possibly TRBD2 on 6 matching bases. Germline CDR1 and CDR2: LNHDA and SQIVND (reference sequence). The CDR3 extends over 17 amino acids. Trimming stripped 4 bases from V and 5 bases from J, with 22 bases between. DNA of the CDR3: TGTGCCAGTAGTACTGTCGCCGGGAGCGCGAAGGGAGATACGCAGTATTTT. This codes for CASSTVAGSAKGDTQYF.

This clonotype was seen ten or more times. The chain recombines TRBV20-1 with TRBJ2-5; a weak D match, TRBD2 (6 bases). The germline V gene encodes CDR1 DFQATT and CDR2 SNEGSKA (reference sequence). Trimming left V 8 bases short and J 5 bases short, with 21 bases between. This CDR3 spans 14 amino acids. DNA of the CDR3: TGCAGTCCCATCGGGGGAAAACCACTGGAGACCCAGTACTTC. Translation: CSPIGGKPLETQYF.

This clonotype was seen only a few times. The J gene is TRBJ2-7, the V gene TRBV6-1; TRBD2 is a possible D gene (5 bases). Germline CDR1 and CDR2: MNHNS and SASEGT. The CDR3 is 13 amino acids. V was shortened by 3 bases and J by 3 bases, with 9 bases between the two germline ends. The CDR3 bases are TGTGCCAGCAGTGACGGGGAATTCTACGAGCAGTACTTC. As protein: CASSDGEFYEQYF.

This clonotype was picked up a small number of times. This sequence joins TRBV5-4 and TRBJ1-1; TRBD1 matches 7 bases. The CDR3 covers 14 residues. The germline V gene encodes CDR1 SGHNT and CDR2 YYREEE (reference sequence). The junction had 8 bases not matched to a gene; V was cut back by 5 bases and J by 4 bases. The CDR3 is CASRPSTGTTEAFF. The CDR3 coding sequence is TGTGCCAGCAGGCCCTCGACAGGGACCACTGAAGCTTTCTTT.

V usage is TRBV10-3 and J usage is TRBJ2-5, with D maybe TRBD1 (5 bases). Germline assignment: CDR1 ENHRY and CDR2 SYGVKD. The CDR3 consists of 16 residues. Deletions cut 0 bases from V and 3 bases from J, with 14 bases between. CDR3 sequence: CAISESVITGEETQYF. For the CDR3, the DNA is TGTGCCATCAGTGAGTCGGTTATAACAGGCGAAGAGACCCAGTACTTC.

This clonotype came up a few times. The chain employs TRBV14 and TRBJ2-3, with D unclear. V was pared by 0 bases and J by 0 bases, with 7 bases between. The CDR3 has 15 residues. From germline, CDR1 is SGHDN and CDR2 FVKESK. CDR3 protein: CASSQEGLSTDTQYF. CDR3 nucleotides: TGTGCCAGCAGCCAAGAAGGGCTTAGCACAGATACGCAGTATTTT.

This clonotype was counted a few times. V and J are TRBV9 and TRBJ2-1; 11 bases are shared with TRBD2. Germline V CDR1 and CDR2: SGDLS, YYNGEE. V trimming: 0 bases; J trimming: 2 bases; junction bases outside the gene matches: 7. CDR3 size: 18 residues. The CDR3 is CASSVVPSGGLAYNEQFF. The CDR3 coding sequence is TGTGCCAGCAGCGTAGTCCCTAGCGGGGGGCTTGCCTACAATGAGCAGTTCTTC.

This clonotype was seen at least ten times. The rearrangement links TRBV12-3 or TRBV12-4 to TRBJ2-1, with TRBD2 matching 11 bases. The ends lost 6 bases at V and 4 bases at J; junction bases unmatched: 5. The CDR3 spans 15 residues. DNA of the CDR3: TGTGCCAGCAGCATCGGGACTAGCGGTTACAATGAGCAGTTCTTC. Translating gives CASSIGTSGYNEQFF.

Many counts were recorded for this clonotype. The V and J genes are TRBV7-6 and TRBJ2-7, with D possibly TRBD2 on 5 matching bases. Germline V CDR1 and CDR2: SGHVS, FNYEAQ. The CDR3 is made up of 13 amino acids. The V gene lost 3 bases and the J gene lost 6 bases, with 12 bases spanning the gap. Here the CDR3 reads CASSLGAETEQYF. The DNA for the CDR3 is TGTGCCAGCAGCTTGGGAGCAGAGACCGAGCAGTACTTC. The complete variable domain, with remaining parts taken from reference TRBV7-6 and TRBJ2-7, reads GAGVSQSPRYKVTKRGQDVALRCDPISGHVSLYWYRQALGQGPEFLTYFNYEAQQDKSGLPNDRFSAERPEGSISTLTIQRTEQRDSAMYRCASSLGAETEQYFGPGTRLTVT.

This clonotype was found a few times. J is TRBJ2-2 and V is TRBV4-2; D unclear. The germline V and J ends were trimmed by 0 bases and 4 bases, with 6 bases remaining between them. The germline V gene encodes CDR1 LGHNA and CDR2 YNFKEQ. The CDR3 is 14 residues long. The CDR3 DNA is TGTGCCAGCAGCCAAGAAGTTATCACCGGGGAGCTGTTTTTT. Translated: CASSQEVITGELFF.

Concerning this clonotype: A read error may be the cause here, since a much bigger clone is one base away. J is TRBJ2-4 and V is TRBV2; D is undetermined. CDR1 and CDR2 from the germline V gene are SNHLY and FYNNEI. This CDR3 region has 16 residues. CDR3 in DNA: TGTGTCAGCAGTGAATCTGGTCTCTTAGCCAAAAACATTCAGTACTTC. Translating gives CVSSESGLLAKNIQYF. Using reference TRBV2 and TRBJ2-4 for the parts outside the CDR3, the full variable domain is EPEVTQTPSHQVTQMGQEVILRCVPISNHLYFYWYRQILGQKVEFLVSFYNNEISEKSEIFDDQFSVERPDGSNFTLKIRSTKLEDSAMYFCVSSESGLLAKNIQYFGAGTRLSVL.

The sample holds a few counts of this clonotype. This may arise from a read error, as a much more abundant clone is one base away. This rearrangement joins TRBV6-1 to TRBJ1-1; D remains ambiguous. This CDR3 contains 15 residues. Germline lookup yields CDR1 MNHNS and CDR2 SASEGT. Here the CDR3 reads CASSELRFMNAEAFF. CDR3 sequence (DNA): TGTGCCAGCAGTGAATTGAGGTTCATGAACGCTGAAGCTTTCTTT.

The sample holds a few counts of this clonotype. The chain couples TRBV20-1 to TRBJ2-2; 10 bases line up with TRBD1. The trim removed 5 bases at V and 3 bases at J, leaving 3 bases unmatched. Germline CDR1 DFQATT, CDR2 SNEGSKA (reference sequence). The CDR3 contains 14 residues. The DNA of the CDR3 is TGCAGTGCTCTAGGACAGGGGGACACCGGGGAGCTGTTTTTT. Amino acids: CSALGQGDTGELFF.